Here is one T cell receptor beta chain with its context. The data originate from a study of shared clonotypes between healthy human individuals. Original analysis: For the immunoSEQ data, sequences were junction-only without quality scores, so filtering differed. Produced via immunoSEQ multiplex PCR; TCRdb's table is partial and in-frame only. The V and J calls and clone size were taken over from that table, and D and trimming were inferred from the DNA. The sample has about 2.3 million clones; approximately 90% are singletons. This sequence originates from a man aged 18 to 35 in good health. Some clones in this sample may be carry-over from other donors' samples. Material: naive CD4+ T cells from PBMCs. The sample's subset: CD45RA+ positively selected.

Written as DNA, the CDR3 is TGTGCCAGCAGCCAAGAGGGGTCAGGTAATCAGCCCCAGCATTTT. Its translation is CASSQEGSGNQPQHF. The chain employs TRBV11-2 and TRBJ1-5, with D possibly being TRBD1 (5 bases). CDR3 size: 15 residues. Germline V gene data show CDR1 as SGHAT and CDR2 as FQNNGV. Trimming left V 5 bases short and J 4 bases short, with 15 bases between.